Listed below are T cell receptor beta chains from one sample, sequenced in a study of T cell clones after liver transplantation. Only in-frame clones appear in the TCRdb table, and some are missing; sequencing was by immunoSEQ multiplex PCR. This table has 65,000 to 70,000 clones, 85% to 95% appearing once. The sample was CD4+ T cells from blood, taken around 25 months after liver transplant. The source of these receptors is a human patient who received a liver transplant. Some T cells may possibly be graft donor cells. CDR3s include the opening cysteine and the closing phenylalanine or tryptophan. A D gene is named only where the DNA matches it firmly. Clone size is shown for a subset of rows, as once, few, many or a class of expanded clone.

v_call: TRBV25-1; clone_size: few; j_call: TRBJ1-1; d_call: -; cdr3_nt: TGTGCCAGCAGTGAATTTGACCGGGGAATTGAAGCTTTCTTT; cdr3_aa: CASSEFDRGIEAFF
v_call: TRBV10-2; clone_size: once; j_call: TRBJ1-1; d_call: -; cdr3_nt: TGCGCCAGCAGTGAACCCCGAGGGCTTATGAACACTGAAGCTTTCTTT; cdr3_aa: CASSEPRGLMNTEAFF
v_call: TRBV4-1; clone_size: -; j_call: TRBJ2-7; d_call: -; cdr3_nt: TGCGCCAGCAGCCAAGATTGGGGGGGCCCCTACGAGCAGTACTTC; cdr3_aa: CASSQDWGGPYEQYF
v_call: TRBV7-2; clone_size: -; j_call: TRBJ1-5; d_call: -; cdr3_nt: TGTGCCAGCAGCTTAAGTAGCGGTCAGCCCCAGCATTTT; cdr3_aa: CASSLSSGQPQHF
v_call: TRBV28; clone_size: -; j_call: TRBJ2-1; d_call: TRBD2; cdr3_nt: TGTGCCAGCAATTTACCAGCGGGAGGGCTGAATGAGCAGTTCTTC; cdr3_aa: CASNLPAGGLNEQFF
v_call: TRBV29-1; clone_size: -; j_call: TRBJ2-5; d_call: -; cdr3_nt: TGCAGCGTTGAAGATCTCACCCTGGTGAAAATAGATCAAGAGACCCAGTACTTC; cdr3_aa: CSVEDLTLVKIDQETQYF
v_call: TRBV9; clone_size: -; j_call: TRBJ2-7; d_call: -; cdr3_nt: TGTGCCAGCAGCGTAGGGGCGTCCTCCTACGAGCAGTACTTC; cdr3_aa: CASSVGASSYEQYF
v_call: TRBV6-1; clone_size: few; j_call: TRBJ2-2; d_call: -; cdr3_nt: TGTGCCACTTCAAGCGGAGGAGTTACCGGGGAGCTGTTTTTT; cdr3_aa: CATSSGGVTGELFF
v_call: TRBV7-3; clone_size: -; j_call: TRBJ2-7; d_call: TRBD2; cdr3_nt: TGTGCCAGCAGCTTACAGGCGGGAGGGCCCTACGAGCAGTACTTC; cdr3_aa: CASSLQAGGPYEQYF
v_call: TRBV11-2; clone_size: -; j_call: TRBJ2-7; d_call: TRBD1; cdr3_nt: TGTGCCAGCAGCTCATACTCGACAGGGGGCGATTACGAGCAGTACTTC; cdr3_aa: CASSSYSTGGDYEQYF
v_call: TRBV6-1; clone_size: once; j_call: TRBJ1-2; d_call: -; cdr3_nt: TGTGCCAGCAAAGGTTTGAACGACTATGGCTACACCTTC; cdr3_aa: CASKGLNDYGYTF
v_call: TRBV5-4; clone_size: once; j_call: TRBJ2-5; d_call: TRBD1; cdr3_nt: TGTGCCAGCAGCTTTACAGGGGCAGCGGAGACCCAGTACTTC; cdr3_aa: CASSFTGAAETQYF
v_call: TRBV7-6; clone_size: -; j_call: TRBJ2-2; d_call: -; cdr3_nt: TGTGCCAGCAGCTTAGGCACATCTTATGGCGGGGAGCTGTTTTTT; cdr3_aa: CASSLGTSYGGELFF
v_call: TRBV28; clone_size: -; j_call: TRBJ2-4; d_call: -; cdr3_nt: TGTGCCAGCAGCCGCGCGTTGAGAAACATTCAGTACTTC; cdr3_aa: CASSRALRNIQYF
v_call: TRBV28; clone_size: -; j_call: TRBJ2-1; d_call: TRBD2; cdr3_nt: TGTGCCAGCAGACTAGCGGGAGTGGGTGTCCCCTACAATGAGCAGTTCTTC; cdr3_aa: CASRLAGVGVPYNEQFF
v_call: TRBV7-9; clone_size: -; j_call: TRBJ2-5; d_call: TRBD2; cdr3_nt: TGTGCCAGCAGCAAACTAGCGGACCGGGAGACCCAGTACTTC; cdr3_aa: CASSKLADRETQYF
v_call: TRBV5-6; clone_size: -; j_call: TRBJ2-5; d_call: -; cdr3_nt: TGTGCCAGCAGCTCGCGCTACCAAGAGACCCAGTACTTC; cdr3_aa: CASSSRYQETQYF
v_call: TRBV5-1; clone_size: once; j_call: TRBJ1-1; d_call: -; cdr3_nt: TGCGCCAGCGCCCGGGAGTGGACGAACACTGAAGCTTTCTTT; cdr3_aa: CASAREWTNTEAFF
v_call: TRBV6-1; clone_size: -; j_call: TRBJ2-6; d_call: -; cdr3_nt: TGTGCCAGCAGTAATCGGGAGGGGGCCAACGTCCTGACTTTC; cdr3_aa: CASSNREGANVLTF
v_call: TRBV13; clone_size: -; j_call: TRBJ2-7; d_call: TRBD2; cdr3_nt: TGTGCCAGCAGCTTAGGACTAGCGGGATCGGACGAGCAGTACTTC; cdr3_aa: CASSLGLAGSDEQYF
v_call: TRBV10-3; clone_size: -; j_call: TRBJ2-2; d_call: -; cdr3_nt: TGTGCCATCAGTGAGTCTCCGGAGGGAGCGGAGCTGTTTTTT; cdr3_aa: CAISESPEGAELFF
v_call: TRBV5-1; clone_size: -; j_call: TRBJ1-5; d_call: -; cdr3_nt: TGCGCCAGCAGCTTGGACGGGACCAATCAGCCCCAGCATTTT; cdr3_aa: CASSLDGTNQPQHF
v_call: TRBV5-1; clone_size: -; j_call: TRBJ1-2; d_call: -; cdr3_nt: TGCGCCAGCAGCGTACAGGGACACGACGGTGGCTACACCTTC; cdr3_aa: CASSVQGHDGGYTF
v_call: TRBV19; clone_size: -; j_call: TRBJ1-2; d_call: -; cdr3_nt: TGTGCCAGCCAGGCGGGGTATGGCTACACCTTC; cdr3_aa: CASQAGYGYTF
v_call: TRBV7-9; clone_size: -; j_call: TRBJ2-1; d_call: TRBD2; cdr3_nt: TGTGCCAGCAGCTTTTCTGACCTCGGGACTAGCGGGAGAAAAGAATTCTTC; cdr3_aa: CASSFSDLGTSGRKEFF
v_call: TRBV5-8; clone_size: -; j_call: TRBJ2-1; d_call: -; cdr3_nt: TGTGCCAGCAGCTTGATTTCCCTTAATGAGCAGTTCTTC; cdr3_aa: CASSLISLNEQFF
v_call: TRBV19; clone_size: -; j_call: TRBJ2-6; d_call: TRBD1; cdr3_nt: TGTGCCAGTAGTCCCACAGGGGGAGCTGGGGCCAACGTCCTGACTTTC; cdr3_aa: CASSPTGGAGANVLTF
v_call: TRBV5-1; clone_size: -; j_call: TRBJ1-2; d_call: TRBD1; cdr3_nt: TGCGCCAGCAGCTTGAACAGGGGCCAGGATGGCTACACCTTC; cdr3_aa: CASSLNRGQDGYTF
v_call: TRBV19; clone_size: -; j_call: TRBJ2-3; d_call: TRBD2; cdr3_nt: TGTGCCAGTAGTCCATGGACTAGCTACGGCACAGATACGCAGTATTTT; cdr3_aa: CASSPWTSYGTDTQYF
v_call: TRBV14; clone_size: -; j_call: TRBJ2-2; d_call: TRBD1; cdr3_nt: TGTGCCAGCAGCCAATTCCGGACAGGGGCTACCGGGGAGCTGTTTTTT; cdr3_aa: CASSQFRTGATGELFF
v_call: TRBV5-6; clone_size: -; j_call: TRBJ2-7; d_call: TRBD1; cdr3_nt: TGTGCCAGCAGCTTGGGAGGCCCGGGACAGAAAGCCTACGAGCAGTACTTC; cdr3_aa: CASSLGGPGQKAYEQYF
v_call: TRBV4-3; clone_size: -; j_call: TRBJ1-1; d_call: TRBD1; cdr3_nt: TGCGCCAGCAGCCAGGTTACAGGGGCGAGCACTGAAGCTTTCTTT; cdr3_aa: CASSQVTGASTEAFF
v_call: TRBV11-3; clone_size: -; j_call: TRBJ2-1; d_call: -; cdr3_nt: TGTGCCAGCAGCTTAGATCTCGGCGGTAGCTCCTACAATGAGCAGTTCTTC; cdr3_aa: CASSLDLGGSSYNEQFF
v_call: TRBV19; clone_size: once; j_call: TRBJ2-1; d_call: -; cdr3_nt: TGTGCCAGTACCCCCGGGCCCAGGAATGAGCAGTTCTTC; cdr3_aa: CASTPGPRNEQFF
v_call: TRBV10-2; clone_size: once; j_call: TRBJ2-6; d_call: -; cdr3_nt: TGCGCCAGCAGTGAGGGTCAGGGTACCAACGTCCTGACTTTC; cdr3_aa: CASSEGQGTNVLTF